Listed below are T cell receptor beta chains from one sample, sequenced in a study of shared clonotypes between healthy human individuals. Sequencing was performed with immunoSEQ multiplex PCR; in TCRdb, only in-frame clones are kept and a portion is missing. The table shows 1,500,000 or so clones, with 95% to 97% occurring only once. Specimen: naive CD4+ T cells sorted from blood. The receptors shown here come from a man aged 30 to 39 in good health. Both conserved end residues are part of each CDR3. The D gene is left open where the match is weak. The size field is filled for only some rows; it gives once, few, many or a size class.

V gene,clone size,J gene,D gene,CDR3 protein,CDR3 DNA
TRBV2,NA,TRBJ2-7,TRBD2,CASRKTEAGEGEQYF,TGTGCCAGCAGAAAAACGGAAGCGGGAGAGGGCGAGCAGTACTTC
TRBV7-2,NA,TRBJ2-5,TRBD1,CASTQGAAEETQYF,TGTGCCAGCACCCAGGGGGCCGCGGAGGAGACCCAGTACTTC
TRBV11-3,NA,TRBJ2-5,NA,CASSMSGKETQYF,TGTGCCAGCAGCATGAGCGGAAAAGAGACCCAGTACTTC
TRBV18,NA,TRBJ1-2,NA,CASSPLDSSPYGYTF,TGTGCCAGCTCACCGCTAGACAGTAGCCCATATGGCTACACCTTC
TRBV14,once,TRBJ2-2,TRBD1,CASSARDRGPGELFF,TGTGCCAGCAGCGCTCGGGACAGGGGTCCCGGGGAGCTGTTTTTT
TRBV11-3,NA,TRBJ2-1,NA,CASSTFSQVSYNEQFF,TGTGCCAGCAGCACATTCAGTCAGGTCTCCTACAATGAGCAGTTCTTC
TRBV9,NA,TRBJ2-5,NA,CASSVEGYQETQYF,TGTGCCAGCAGCGTAGAGGGCTACCAAGAGACCCAGTACTTC
TRBV7-2,NA,TRBJ2-3,TRBD2,CASSPGLARGRGTQYF,TGTGCCAGCAGTCCGGGACTAGCGAGAGGGAGGGGTACGCAGTATTTT
TRBV4-3,NA,TRBJ1-4,NA,CASSQAGRPNEKLFF,TGCGCCAGCAGCCAAGCCGGCAGGCCTAATGAAAAACTGTTTTTT
TRBV19,NA,TRBJ2-7,TRBD1,CASSKMGQGAYEQYF,TGTGCCAGTAGTAAGATGGGACAGGGAGCCTACGAGCAGTACTTC
TRBV18,NA,TRBJ2-3,NA,CASSPLGAVTRGTSTDTQYF,TGTGCCAGCTCACCACTAGGGGCCGTGACTAGGGGGACTAGCACAGATACGCAGTATTTT
TRBV6-1,NA,TRBJ2-7,NA,CASSEIRAPYEQYF,TGTGCCAGCAGTGAAATCAGGGCCCCCTACGAGCAGTACTTC
TRBV27,NA,TRBJ2-7,TRBD2,CASSFHGLAGVEQYF,TGTGCCAGCAGTTTCCACGGACTAGCGGGAGTCGAGCAGTACTTC
TRBV6-4,NA,TRBJ1-1,NA,CASRRTTYTEAFF,TGTGCCAGCCGCCGGACAACCTACACTGAAGCTTTCTTT